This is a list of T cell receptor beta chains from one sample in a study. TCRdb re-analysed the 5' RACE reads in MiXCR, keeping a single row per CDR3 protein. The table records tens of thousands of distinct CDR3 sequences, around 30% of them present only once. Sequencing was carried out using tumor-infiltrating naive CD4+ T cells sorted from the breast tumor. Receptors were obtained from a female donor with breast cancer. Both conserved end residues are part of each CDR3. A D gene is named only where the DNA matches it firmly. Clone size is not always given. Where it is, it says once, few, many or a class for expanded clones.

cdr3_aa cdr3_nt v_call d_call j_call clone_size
CASSELSSPTGFMFF TGTGCCAGCAGCGAGTTGAGTAGTCCGACAGGGTTTATGTTCTTC TRBV7-9 TRBD1 TRBJ2-1 NA
CSAPGDLPNSPLHF TGCAGTGCTCCCGGGGACTTACCGAATTCACCCCTCCACTTT TRBV20-1 NA TRBJ1-6 large
CATSDLGSGPREQFF TGTGCCACCAGTGATTTGGGTAGCGGGCCCCGTGAGCAGTTCTTC TRBV24-1 TRBD2 TRBJ2-1 medium-sized
CSVGTGVETQYF TGCAGCGTCGGTACAGGGGTGGAGACCCAGTACTTC TRBV29-1 TRBD1 TRBJ2-5 many
CASSLAEGYEQFF TGCGCCAGCAGCTTGGCTGAGGGCTATGAGCAGTTCTTC TRBV5-1 NA TRBJ2-1 many
CASSVASGPANTGELFF TGTGCCAGCAGCGTAGCAAGTGGACCCGCGAACACCGGGGAGCTGTTTTTT TRBV9 NA TRBJ2-2 few
CASSPLGVPGANVLTF TGTGCCAGCAGTCCTCTCGGAGTACCTGGGGCCAACGTCCTGACTTTC TRBV12-3/TRBV12-4 NA TRBJ2-6 many
CSATPLLAIYTQYF TGCAGTGCTACCCCCCTACTAGCTATCTATACGCAGTATTTT TRBV20-1 NA TRBJ2-3 few
CASRNREGLNQPQHF TGTGCCAGCAGGAACAGGGAAGGTTTGAATCAGCCCCAGCATTTT TRBV2 NA TRBJ1-5 NA
CASSQSLGVTNTEAFF TGCGCCAGCAGCCAATCCCTGGGAGTTACCAACACTGAAGCTTTCTTT TRBV4-1 NA TRBJ1-1 once
CASSDGDGATDTQYF TGTGCCAGCAGTGACGGGGACGGAGCCACAGATACGCAGTATTTT TRBV6-6 NA TRBJ2-3 NA
CATSWGQGDSYEQYF TGTGCCACCAGCTGGGGACAGGGGGACTCCTACGAGCAGTACTTC TRBV15 TRBD1 TRBJ2-7 few
CAISESGVTDGSYEQYF TGTGCCATCAGTGAGTCGGGGGTGACGGATGGATCCTACGAGCAGTACTTC TRBV10-3 NA TRBJ2-7 NA
CASSLEQHEQFF TGTGCCAGCAGCTTAGAGCAGCATGAGCAGTTCTTC TRBV13 NA TRBJ2-1 NA
CSATTGTRSYNEQFF TGCAGTGCTACAACCGGGACTCGCTCCTACAATGAGCAGTTCTTC TRBV20-1 NA TRBJ2-1 few
CASSRSGASNEGYTF TGTGCCAGCAGCCGATCAGGGGCCTCAAATGAAGGCTACACCTTC TRBV3-1 NA TRBJ1-2 medium-sized
CATRAGGLYEQYF TGTGCCACCCGGGCAGGGGGCTTGTACGAGCAGTACTTC TRBV15 TRBD1 TRBJ2-7 NA
CASSLSAGNNEQFF TGTGCCAGCAGCTTATCGGCGGGGAACAATGAGCAGTTCTTC TRBV7-9 NA TRBJ2-1 few
CASSNDGLAAYNEQFF TGTGCCAGCAGCAACGATGGACTAGCGGCCTACAATGAGCAGTTCTTC TRBV6-2/TRBV6-3 TRBD2 TRBJ2-1 NA
CASSLGAGPETEAFF TGCGCCAGCAGCCTCGGAGCGGGACCAGAGACTGAAGCTTTCTTT TRBV5-1 NA TRBJ1-1 many